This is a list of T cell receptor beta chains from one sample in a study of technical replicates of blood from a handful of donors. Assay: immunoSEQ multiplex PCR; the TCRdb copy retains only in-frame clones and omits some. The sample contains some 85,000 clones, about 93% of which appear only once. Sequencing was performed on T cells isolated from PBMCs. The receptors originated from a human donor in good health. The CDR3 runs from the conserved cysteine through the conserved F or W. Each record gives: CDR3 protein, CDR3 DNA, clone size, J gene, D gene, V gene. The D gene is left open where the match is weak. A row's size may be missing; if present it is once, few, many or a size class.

cdr3_aa: CASSYDSHEQYF
cdr3_nt: TGTGCCAGCAGCTATGACAGCCACGAGCAGTACTTC
clone_size: NA
j_call: TRBJ2-7
d_call: NA
v_call: TRBV5-5

cdr3_aa: CASSPGLGSSYEQYF
cdr3_nt: TGTGCCAGCAGCCCCGGACTAGGAAGCTCCTACGAGCAGTACTTC
clone_size: NA
j_call: TRBJ2-7
d_call: TRBD2
v_call: TRBV11-3

cdr3_aa: CASSFSSEHGELFF
cdr3_nt: TGTGCCAGCAGCTTCTCTAGCGAACACGGGGAGCTGTTTTTT
clone_size: NA
j_call: TRBJ2-2
d_call: NA
v_call: TRBV7-2

cdr3_aa: CASSVGTGGTYEQYF
cdr3_nt: TGTGCCAGCAGCGTAGGGACAGGGGGGACCTACGAGCAGTACTTC
clone_size: NA
j_call: TRBJ2-7
d_call: TRBD1
v_call: TRBV9

cdr3_aa: CASVVDARIGELFF
cdr3_nt: TGTGCCAGCGTCGTAGATGCGAGAATCGGGGAGCTGTTTTTT
clone_size: NA
j_call: TRBJ2-2
d_call: NA
v_call: TRBV2

cdr3_aa: CASSRVPQDSYEQYF
cdr3_nt: TGCGCCAGCAGCCGAGTCCCCCAGGACTCCTACGAGCAGTACTTC
clone_size: NA
j_call: TRBJ2-7
d_call: NA
v_call: TRBV4-1

cdr3_aa: CASSVTSGRAETQYF
cdr3_nt: TGTGCCAGCAGTGTGACTAGCGGGAGGGCGGAGACCCAGTACTTC
clone_size: NA
j_call: TRBJ2-5
d_call: TRBD2
v_call: TRBV27

cdr3_aa: CASSFQGSYGYTF
cdr3_nt: TGTGCCAGCAGCTTCCAAGGGAGCTATGGCTACACCTTC
clone_size: NA
j_call: TRBJ1-2
d_call: NA
v_call: TRBV7-9

cdr3_aa: CASSLSGAYNDGQFF
cdr3_nt: TGTGCCAGCAGCTTGTCGGGAGCTTATAATGATGGGCAGTTCTTC
clone_size: once
j_call: TRBJ2-1
d_call: NA
v_call: TRBV5-6

cdr3_aa: CASSRYGGSGPGEKLFF
cdr3_nt: TGTGCCAGCAGCCGATATGGAGGGTCCGGCCCCGGTGAAAAACTGTTTTTT
clone_size: once
j_call: TRBJ1-4
d_call: NA
v_call: TRBV4-2